The following is a TCR beta chain sequence with its context. This record belongs to a study of OX40 agonist ivuxolimab in advanced cancers. Overall study context: The study gave patients intravenous ivuxolimab at 0.01 to 10 mg/kg every 2 weeks.

Germline-derived CDR1 and CDR2 are SGHAT and FQNNGV. The CDR3 is made up of 16 amino acids. The junction had 10 bases not matched to a gene; V was cut back by 5 bases and J by 1 base. Sequencing was performed with immunoSEQ multiplex PCR; in TCRdb, only in-frame clones are kept and a portion is missing. This table holds over 55,000 clones, about 80% found once. The source material was CD4+ or CD8+ T cells sorted from blood, sampled in a trial of the OX40 agonist ivuxolimab. This chain uses TRBV11-2 with TRBJ2-5; 7 bases line up with TRBD1. The TCR comes from an adult with an advanced solid tumor such as melanoma, head and neck, liver or kidney cancer. As DNA, the CDR3 is TGTGCCAGCAGCCCCCTGACAGGGAAGCCCCAAGAGACCCAGTACTTC. Translated, it gives CASSPLTGKPQETQYF.